Given below is one T cell receptor (beta chain) in context. Assay: immunoSEQ multiplex PCR; the TCRdb copy retains only in-frame clones and omits some. The repertoire holds 95,000 to 150,000 clones, with around two thirds as singletons. This sample stems from a study of blood T cell repertoires in COVID-19. This CDR3 spans 14 amino acids. V was cut by 5 bases and J by 6 bases, with 16 bases left in between. Germline CDR1 is PRHDT and CDR2 is FYEKMQ (reference sequence). The chain carries TRBV13 and TRBJ1-1; possibly TRBD1 for D (6 bases). This receptor was obtained from a woman in her seventies with acute or convalescent COVID-19. Sequenced: peripheral blood. CDR3 DNA sequence: TGTGCCAGCAGCAGCGGGACAATAGGCGCTGAAGCTTTCTTT. Residues: CASSSGTIGAEAFF.